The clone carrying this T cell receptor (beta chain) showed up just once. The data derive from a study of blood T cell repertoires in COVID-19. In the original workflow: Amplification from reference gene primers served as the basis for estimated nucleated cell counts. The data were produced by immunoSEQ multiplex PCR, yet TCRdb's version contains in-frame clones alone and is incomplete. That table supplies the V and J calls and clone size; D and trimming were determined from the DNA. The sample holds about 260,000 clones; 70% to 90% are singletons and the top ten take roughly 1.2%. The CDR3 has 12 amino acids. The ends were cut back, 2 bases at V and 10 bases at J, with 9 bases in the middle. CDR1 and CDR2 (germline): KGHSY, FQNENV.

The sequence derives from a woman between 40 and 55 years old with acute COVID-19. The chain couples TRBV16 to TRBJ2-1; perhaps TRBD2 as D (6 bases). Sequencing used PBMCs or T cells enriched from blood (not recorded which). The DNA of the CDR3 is TGTGCCAGCAGCCAAGGCGGGGCCGAGCAGTTCTTC. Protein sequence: CASSQGGAEQFF.